The 5 T cell receptor beta chains in this list originate from one sample, sequenced in a study of CD8+CD57+ T cells in acquired aplastic anemia. For CDR3 and TCR beta VDJ profiling, genomic DNA was the template used. From the reads, TCRdb called clonotypes with MiXCR, one entry per CDR3 protein. The sample has 150,000 to 200,000 distinct CDR3 sequences; less than 60% are singletons. Selection for sequencing was limited to patients who had shown CD8+CD57+ cell expansion by flow cytometry. The sample taken for sequencing was sorted CD4+, CD8+, or CD8+CD57+ T cells (not recorded which) from PBMCs. The receptors were sampled from a human donor with aplastic anemia.

V usage is TRBV4-1 and J usage is TRBJ2-7, with D possibly being TRBD1 or TRBD2 (5 bases each). V was clipped by 5 bases and J by 2 bases, with 13 bases between them. From germline, CDR1 is MGHRA and CDR2 YSYEKL. This CDR3 comprises 14 residues. CDR3 sequence (DNA): TGCGCCAGCAGCGAAGGGACGGCTACCTACGAGCAGTACTTC. Its translation: CASSEGTATYEQYF.

This clonotype appeared once. Likely a read error: the CDR3 ends without its conserved phenylalanine or tryptophan. This chain links TRBV11-2 with TRBJ2-3; tentatively, D is TRBD1 or TRBD2 (5 bases each). This CDR3 comprises 15 residues. Trimming cost V 5 bases and J 2 bases, with 14 bases left between them. Germline CDR1 and CDR2: SGHAT and FQNNGV. The CDR3, as DNA: TGTGCCAGCAGCATAGTGGGGGACCACACAGATACGCAGTATCTT. The encoded protein is CASSIVGDHTDTQYL.

This clonotype was seen at least ten times. V and J are TRBV10-3 and TRBJ2-7, with D possibly being TRBD1 (5 bases). The length of the CDR3 is 12 residues. Trimming left V 8 bases short and J 0 bases short, with 8 bases between. Germline CDR1 reads ENHRY; CDR2 reads SYGVKD. CDR3 bases: TGTGCCATCGGGGCGGCCTCCTACGAGCAGTACTTC. Its translation is CAIGAASYEQYF.

The chain combines TRBV5-6 with TRBJ2-7, with 9 bases identical to TRBD1. CDR1 SGHDT and CDR2 YYEEEE come from the germline V gene. Unmatched junction bases numbered 5, after V lost 4 bases and J lost 0 bases. The CDR3 is 15 amino acids. The CDR3 spells CASSPGTGSSYEQYF. The CDR3 DNA reads as TGTGCCAGCAGCCCTGGGACAGGGAGCTCCTACGAGCAGTACTTC.

The V call is TRBV5-4, the J call TRBJ2-2; D unresolved. CDR3 length: 15 amino acids. Germline V gives CDR1 SGHNT, CDR2 YYREEE (reference sequence). V was shortened by 0 bases and J by 5 bases, with 11 bases between the two germline ends. DNA of the CDR3: TGTGCCAGCAGCTTGGACAGCAGAAAAACCGGGGAGCTGTTTTTT. Residues: CASSLDSRKTGELFF. Complete variable domain (other parts from reference TRBV5-4 and TRBJ2-2): ETGVTQSPTHLIKTRGQQVTLRCSSQSGHNTVSWYQQALGQGPQFIFQYYREEENGRGNFPPRFSGLQFPNYSSELNVNALELDDSALYLCASSLDSRKTGELFFGEGSRLTVL.